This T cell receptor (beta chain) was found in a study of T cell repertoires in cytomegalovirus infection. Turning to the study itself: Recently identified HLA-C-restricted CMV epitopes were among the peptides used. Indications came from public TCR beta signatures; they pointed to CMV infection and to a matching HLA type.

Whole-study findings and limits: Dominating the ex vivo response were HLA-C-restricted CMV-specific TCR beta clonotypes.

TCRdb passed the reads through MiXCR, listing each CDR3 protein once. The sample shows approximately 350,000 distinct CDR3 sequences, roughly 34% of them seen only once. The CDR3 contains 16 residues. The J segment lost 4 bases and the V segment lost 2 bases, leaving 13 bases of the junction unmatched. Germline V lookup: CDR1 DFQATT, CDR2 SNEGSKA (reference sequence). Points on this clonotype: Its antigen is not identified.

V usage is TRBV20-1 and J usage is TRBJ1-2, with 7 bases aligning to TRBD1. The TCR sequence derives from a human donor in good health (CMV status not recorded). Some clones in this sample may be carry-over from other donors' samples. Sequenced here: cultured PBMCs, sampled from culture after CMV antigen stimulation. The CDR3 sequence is CSARPLEGAGGYGYTF. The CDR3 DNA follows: TGCAGTGCTAGACCACTGGAGGGGGCAGGCGGCTATGGCTACACCTTC.